What follows are 19 T cell receptor beta chains derived from one specimen sequenced in a study of identical twins. A single record per CDR3 protein comes from TCRdb applying MiXCR to the 5' RACE reads. The repertoire consists of 450,000 to 650,000 distinct CDR3 sequences, with 12% to 15% occurring once and the leading ten covering roughly 0.44%. This same sample was also part of a study on yellow fever vaccine responses in identical twins.

Input material: CD4+ T cells sorted from blood. These receptor sequences come from a young woman in good health.

J is TRBJ2-7 and V is TRBV24-1; 9 bases align to TRBD1. This CDR3 spans 13 amino acids. The germline CDR1 and CDR2 sequences are KGHDR and SFDVKD. With V trimmed by 6 bases and J by 5 bases, 4 bases remained unmatched. The CDR3 region is CATSKQGADEQYF. CDR3 nucleotide sequence: TGTGCCACCAGTAAACAGGGGGCCGACGAGCAGTACTTC.

The table lists this clonotype with a few counts. This chain links TRBV28 with TRBJ2-7; TRBD2 agrees at 10 bases. The CDR3 has 15 amino acids. Germline lookup yields CDR1 MDHEN and CDR2 SYDVKM. V dropped 5 bases and J dropped 0; count of bases not matched to a gene: 4. The CDR3 DNA follows: TGTGCCAGCAGTACCCCTAGCGGGAGCTCCTACGAGCAGTACTTC. Translated: CASSTPSGSSYEQYF.

The chain couples TRBV20-1 to TRBJ2-2, with 9 bases fitting TRBD1. The CDR3 spans 16 residues. V gave up 6 bases and J gave up 4 bases; unmatched junction bases: 12. In germline, CDR1 is DFQATT, CDR2 SNEGSKA (reference sequence). CDR3 nucleotide sequence: TGCAGTGCCTCTCTCCAGGGACAGGGTTCCACCGGGGAGCTGTTTTTT. Translating it yields CSASLQGQGSTGELFF.

This clonotype was seen more than once but under ten times. J is TRBJ2-1 and V is TRBV7-2; 9 bases map to TRBD2. The CDR3 has 15 amino acids. Germline CDR1 and CDR2: SGHTA and FQGNSA. Unmatched junction bases numbered 5, after V lost 5 bases and J lost 3 bases. CDR3 sequence: CASSVSGGNYNEQFF. The CDR3 nucleotides read TGTGCCAGCAGCGTTAGCGGGGGCAACTACAATGAGCAGTTCTTC.

This clonotype came up a few times. The chain carries TRBV5-6 and TRBJ2-2, with 7 bases fitting TRBD1. Germline CDR1 and CDR2: SGHDT and YYEEEE. CDR3 length equals 15 residues. Trimming took 0 bases from V and 5 from J; bases not matched to a gene: 4. CDR3 DNA: TGTGCCAGCAGCTTGGTGGACAGGAAAACCGGGGAGCTGTTTTTT. Encoded protein: CASSLVDRKTGELFF.

J is TRBJ1-4 and V is TRBV10-2, with a possible D match to TRBD1 (5 bases). The V end was cut by 4 bases, the J end by 4 bases, with 10 bases between. The CDR3 covers 14 residues. Germline V gives CDR1 WSHSY, CDR2 SAAADI. The CDR3 region is CASSVDRNNEKLFF. DNA of the CDR3: TGCGCCAGCAGTGTTGACAGAAATAATGAAAAACTGTTTTTT.

In its sample, this clonotype was seen a few times. The chain has TRBV28 and TRBJ2-1; tentatively, D is TRBD2 (5 bases). Trimming cost V 10 bases and J 7 bases, with 17 bases left between them. This CDR3 has 13 amino acids. Germline CDR1 is MDHEN and CDR2 is SYDVKM. CDR3 sequence reads: CAIRGMSMNEQFF. For the CDR3, the DNA is TGTGCCATTAGAGGGATGAGTATGAATGAGCAGTTCTTC.

The sample holds a few counts of this clonotype. The J gene is TRBJ2-5, the V gene TRBV3-1; tentative D call: TRBD1 (5 bases). The germline V gene encodes CDR1 LGHDT and CDR2 YNNKEL (reference sequence). V was pared by 4 bases and J by 5 bases, with 14 bases between. This CDR3 region has 14 residues. CDR3: CASSLDTVVETQYF. CDR3 bases: TGTGCCAGCAGCCTGGACACGGTTGTGGAGACCCAGTACTTC.

The chain recombines TRBV12-3 or TRBV12-4 with TRBJ1-6; a possible D gene is TRBD1 (6 bases). This CDR3 is built from 14 residues. V dropped 4 bases and J dropped 7 bases, with 11 bases sitting between them. CDR3 coding DNA: TGTGCCAGCAGTTCATCAGGGACAAATTCACCCCTCCACTTT. It specifies CASSSSGTNSPLHF.

In its sample, this clonotype was seen a few times. The J gene is TRBJ2-3, the V gene TRBV5-1; no definite D call. This CDR3 spans 13 amino acids. The V gene's germline CDR1 is SGHRS and CDR2 YFSETQ. The V end lost 3 bases, the J end lost 5 bases, and 10 bases lay between the germline ends. Here the CDR3 reads CASSSIAGDTQYF. The CDR3 DNA is TGCGCCAGCAGCTCCATAGCTGGAGATACGCAGTATTTT.

V is TRBV20-1 and J is TRBJ1-2; unclear D gene. The CDR3 sequence is 14 residues long. Deletions cut 4 bases from V and 5 bases from J, with 17 bases between. Germline V gene lookup returns CDR1 DFQATT and CDR2 SNEGSKA (reference sequence). This chain's CDR3 is CSANPGQAGYGYTF. The CDR3 DNA follows: TGCAGTGCTAACCCAGGCCAGGCGGGATATGGCTACACCTTC.

The chain couples TRBV20-1 to TRBJ2-4; D may be TRBD2 (5 bases). The CDR3 length is 16 residues. The germline V gene has CDR1 DFQATT and CDR2 SNEGSKA (reference sequence). The V end was cut by 4 bases, the J end by 0 bases, with 16 bases between. Written as DNA, the CDR3 is TGCAGTGCTAAACCCCCCGGGATCCTAGCCAAAAACATTCAGTACTTC. It is translated as CSAKPPGILAKNIQYF.

This clonotype came up many times. The genes are TRBV29-1 and TRBJ1-5; TRBD1 matches 7 bases. This CDR3 contains 15 residues. V shed 5 bases and J 2 bases; nucleotides not matched to a gene: 9. Looked up from germline, CDR1 is SQVTM and CDR2 is ANQGSEA. The CDR3: CSVTTGAGGNQPQHF. The CDR3 bases are TGCAGCGTTACAACAGGGGCTGGGGGCAATCAGCCCCAGCATTTT. The variable domain in full, with the rest retrieved from reference TRBV29-1 and TRBJ1-5, is SAVISQKPSRDICQRGTSLTIQCQVDSQVTMMFWYRQQPGQSLTLIATANQGSEATYESGFVIDKFPISRPNLTFSTLTVSNMSPEDSSIYLCSVTTGAGGNQPQHFGDGTRLSIL.

The chain uses TRBV5-1 and TRBJ2-6; D uncertain. The CDR3 covers 17 residues. Trimming cost V 3 bases and J 0 bases, with 13 bases left between them. CDR1 is SGHRS, CDR2 YFSETQ, per germline. CDR3 in DNA: TGCGCCAGCAGCTGGAATATACAGAGCTCTGGGGCCAACGTCCTGACTTTC. Its translation is CASSWNIQSSGANVLTF.

The chain carries TRBV5-1 and TRBJ2-7, with TRBD2 matching over 9 bases. The junction had 3 bases not matched to a gene; V was cut back by 2 bases and J by 6 bases. Germline V lookup: CDR1 SGHRS, CDR2 YFSETQ. The CDR3 has 13 amino acids. The CDR3 region has the DNA TGCGCCAGCAGCTTTCGGCGGGAGGGCGAGCAGTACTTC. It codes for CASSFRREGEQYF.

CDR3 protein: CASSITSGTDTQYF. DNA for the CDR3: TGTGCCAGCAGTATAACTAGCGGGACCGATACGCAGTATTTT. This chain connects TRBV2 to TRBJ2-3, with 10 bases aligning to TRBD2. The CDR3 has 14 amino acids. The V gene's germline CDR1 is SNHLY and CDR2 FYNNEI. V was clipped by 5 bases and J by 6 bases; unmatched bases: 5.

The CDR3 DNA reads TGTGCCAGCAGCCTCTCGGCTAGCGGGGGAGATACGCAGTATTTT. This codes for CASSLSASGGDTQYF. The rearrangement uses TRBV6-4 and TRBJ2-3, with TRBD2 matching 10 bases. The CDR3 spans 15 residues. V lost 6 bases, J lost 5 bases, and 8 bases stayed unmatched. Germline CDR1 and CDR2: MRHNA and SNTAGT.

The chain couples TRBV5-1 to TRBJ2-3, with a tentative D call TRBD2 (6 bases). The germline gives CDR1 SGHRS, CDR2 YFSETQ. Trimming left V 4 bases short and J 4 bases short, with 16 bases between. This CDR3 contains 15 residues. CDR3: CASSTRAVAADTQYF. Written as DNA, the CDR3 is TGCGCCAGCAGCACTCGAGCGGTAGCGGCAGATACGCAGTATTTT.

The chain is built from TRBV11-2 and TRBJ1-4, with 10 bases that match TRBD1. The CDR3 totals 14 residues. V was clipped by 1 base and J by 10 bases; unmatched bases: 3. Germline CDR1 SGHAT, CDR2 FQNNGV. The CDR3 coding sequence is TGTGCCAGCAGCTTAGGACAGGGGGCTCGAAAACTGTTTTTT. The encoded protein is CASSLGQGARKLFF.